This TCR beta chain was profiled in a study of OX40 agonist ivuxolimab in advanced cancers. Whole-study context: The patients got ivuxolimab, which is an agonistic anti-OX40 (CD134) antibody. Age averaged about 62 years (range roughly 23 to 90), and 80% to 90% were male.

Germline CDR1 SGDLS, CDR2 YYNGEE. V lost 0 bases, J lost 5 bases, and 6 bases lay in between. This CDR3 region has 12 residues. Sequencing used immunoSEQ multiplex PCR; TCRdb keeps in-frame clones, though not all of them. The sample records 25,000 to 35,000 clones, approximately 88% being singletons. The TCR comes from an adult with an advanced solid tumor such as melanoma, head and neck, liver or kidney cancer. This rearrangement joins TRBV9 to TRBJ2-7; D remains ambiguous. The source was CD4+ or CD8+ T cells sorted from blood, collected in a trial of the OX40 agonist ivuxolimab. The CDR3 protein is CASSVGPDEQYF. The CDR3 DNA sequence: TGTGCCAGCAGCGTAGGGCCCGACGAGCAGTACTTC.